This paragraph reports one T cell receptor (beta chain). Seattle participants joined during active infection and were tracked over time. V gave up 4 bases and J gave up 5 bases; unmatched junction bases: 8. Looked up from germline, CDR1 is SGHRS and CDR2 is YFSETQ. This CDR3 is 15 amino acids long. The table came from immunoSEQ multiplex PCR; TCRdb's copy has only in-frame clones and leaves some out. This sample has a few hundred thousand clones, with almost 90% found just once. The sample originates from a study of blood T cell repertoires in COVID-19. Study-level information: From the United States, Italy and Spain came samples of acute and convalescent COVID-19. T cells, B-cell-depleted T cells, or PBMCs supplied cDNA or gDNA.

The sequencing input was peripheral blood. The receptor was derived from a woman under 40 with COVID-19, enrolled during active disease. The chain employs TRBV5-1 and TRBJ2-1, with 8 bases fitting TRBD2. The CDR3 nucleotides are TGCGCCAGCAGCCCGAGCGGGAGTAACCACAATGAGCAGTTCTTC. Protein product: CASSPSGSNHNEQFF.